This record looks at one TCR beta chain sequence and its context. No antigen is known for it. Germline and junction disagree at one end, which may indicate a read error. Unique molecular identifiers were used in preparing the TCRbeta library. One entry per CDR3 protein, called by TCRdb with MiXCR from the PCR reads. Here the sample spans 780,000 or so distinct CDR3 sequences, roughly 15% being singletons. This sample was taken from a study of T-cell reconstitution after alpha-beta-depleted transplantation in children. Study observations and caveats: There were some patients whose high TCRbeta diversity at day 60 came from surviving recipient T cells and thymic progenitors. Newly produced T cells mostly accounted for T-cell counts and diversity one year post-transplant.

The CDR3 runs 10 residues. CDR1 DFQATT and CDR2 SNEGSKA come from the germline V gene (reference sequence). The rearrangement joins TRBV20-1 to TRBJ2-3, with a weak D call TRBD2 (5 bases). Material: PBMCs, mostly from graft donor cells, obtained 360 days after TCRalphabeta/CD19-depleted stem cell transplant. The clonotype originates from a male patient younger than 18 who had a stem cell transplant for acute lymphoblastic leukemia, so the T cells may come from the graft donor. The CDR3 bases are TGCGGTGCTAGCTGGGATACGCAGTATTTT. It yields the protein CGASWDTQYF.